Presented here are 29 T cell receptor beta chains from one specimen sequenced in a study of cytomegalovirus exposure and HLA in healthy donors. Sequenced by immunoSEQ multiplex PCR; TCRdb stores in-frame clones only, minus some. In the table there are about 78,000 clones, 90% to 97% of which are singletons. The sequencing input was PBMCs. The receptor source for this set is a man younger than 30 in good health and CMV-seropositive.

The chain uses TRBV6-6 and TRBJ2-7; a possible D gene is TRBD2 (6 bases). The V gene's germline CDR1 is MNHNY and CDR2 SVGAGI (reference sequence). The V end was cut by 6 bases, the J end by 3 bases, with 15 bases between. This CDR3 contains 14 residues. The CDR3 bases are TGTGCCAGCAGACAAGTAGCGGCTCACTACGAGCAGTACTTC. Amino acid sequence: CASRQVAAHYEQYF.

This chain links TRBV28 with TRBJ2-2, with TRBD2 matching over 7 bases. V gave up 3 bases and J gave up 1 base; unmatched junction bases: 5. The length of the CDR3 is 16 residues. CDR1 is MDHEN, CDR2 SYDVKM, per germline. The chain's CDR3 is CASSFSSGLNTGELFF. CDR3 DNA: TGTGCCAGCAGTTTCTCTAGCGGTTTGAACACCGGGGAGCTGTTTTTT.

The rearrangement uses TRBV5-1 and TRBJ1-1; D is possibly TRBD1 (5 bases). V lost 0 bases and J 0 bases, leaving 12 bases between the germline ends. Per germline, CDR1 SGHRS and CDR2 YFSETQ. This CDR3 has 16 residues. CDR3 DNA: TGCGCCAGCAGCTTGGGATCAGGGATAATGAACACTGAAGCTTTCTTT. This encodes CASSLGSGIMNTEAFF.

The chain carries TRBV7-6 and TRBJ2-5; 9 positions match TRBD1. V lost 6 bases and J lost 9; bases outside the gene matches: 11. The CDR3 loop spans 14 amino acids. Germline V gives CDR1 SGHVS, CDR2 FNYEAQ. The CDR3 spells CASRPRDRVVSQYF. In nucleotides, the CDR3 is TGTGCCAGCAGGCCGCGGGACAGGGTTGTATCCCAGTACTTC.

This chain connects TRBV7-8 to TRBJ2-1; 10 bases are shared with TRBD2. V gave up 3 bases and J gave up 9 bases; unmatched junction bases: 8. The CDR3 has 15 amino acids. Germline-derived CDR1 and CDR2 are SGHVS and FQNEAQ. Here the CDR3 DNA reads TGTGCCAGCAGCTTCGGTCTAGCGGGAGCCGGTGAGCAGTTCTTC. Translated: CASSFGLAGAGEQFF.

This chain connects TRBV7-9 to TRBJ2-7, with TRBD2 as a possible D gene (5 bases). Germline values: CDR1 SEHNR, CDR2 FQNEAQ (reference sequence). The V end was cut by 3 bases, the J end by 7 bases, with 13 bases between. The CDR3 length is 13 residues. CDR3 sequence: CASSLSGFGEQYF. The CDR3 nucleotides are TGTGCCAGCAGCTTGAGCGGTTTCGGGGAGCAGTACTTC.

The sample holds one count of this clone. This chain links TRBV4-1 with TRBJ2-7, with 8 bases aligning to TRBD1. CDR3 length: 15 residues. CDR1 MGHRA and CDR2 YSYEKL come from the germline V gene. Germline trimming cut 5 bases from V and 6 bases from J; bases unmatched to any gene: 12. CDR3 sequence (DNA): TGCGCCAGCAGCTACGGCGGGACAGGCGTCGCCGAGCAGTACTTC. It specifies CASSYGGTGVAEQYF.

The chain recombines TRBV9 with TRBJ1-2, with TRBD1 as a possible D gene (5 bases). The V end was cut by 4 bases, the J end by 4 bases, with 20 bases between. The CDR3 consists of 16 residues. Germline V gives CDR1 SGDLS, CDR2 YYNGEE. The CDR3 DNA reads TGTGCCAGCAGCCCTAGGAGGTCGGGGGAACTCTATGGCTACACCTTC. It codes for CASSPRRSGELYGYTF.

V is TRBV5-1 and J is TRBJ2-4; TRBD1 matches at 9 bases. Germline V gene data show CDR1 as SGHRS and CDR2 as YFSETQ. This CDR3 is built from 20 residues. Trimming took 4 bases from V and 0 from J; bases not matched to a gene: 17. The CDR3 region is CASSVLPRTGVLEAKNIQYF. CDR3 DNA: TGCGCCAGCAGCGTACTACCACGGACAGGGGTTCTCGAAGCCAAAAACATTCAGTACTTC.

J is TRBJ1-2 and V is TRBV9; the match to TRBD1 covers 10 bases. Germline CDR1 reads SGDLS; CDR2 reads YYNGEE. Trimming removed 0 bases from V and 8 bases from J; junction bases left unmatched: 4. CDR3 size: 14 residues. The CDR3 DNA reads as TGTGCCAGCAGCGTAGATGGGACAGGGGACGGCTACACCTTC. Translation gives CASSVDGTGDGYTF. Combining the CDR3 with reference TRBV9 and TRBJ1-2 gives the whole variable domain DSGVTQTPKHLITATGQRVTLRCSPRSGDLSVYWYQQSLDQGLQFLIQYYNGEERAKGNILERFSAQQFPDLHSELNLSSLELGDSALYFCASSVDGTGDGYTFGSGTRLTVV.

The gene calls are TRBV5-6 and TRBJ1-2, with TRBD1 identical over 9 bases. Trimming cost V 0 bases and J 8 bases; bases outside gene matches: 8. Per the germline V gene, CDR1 is SGHDT and CDR2 is YYEEEE. The CDR3 runs 15 residues. This chain's CDR3 is CASSLDGTGSIGYTF. In DNA, the CDR3 is TGTGCCAGCAGCTTGGATGGGACAGGGTCTATCGGCTACACCTTC.

V and J are TRBV19 and TRBJ2-1, with TRBD2 as a possible D gene (5 bases). CDR1 is LNHDA, CDR2 SQIVND, per germline (reference sequence). This CDR3 has 15 residues. Trimming took 4 bases from V and 5 from J, leaving 15 bases between them. The CDR3: CASSTSGYGDNEQFF. DNA of the CDR3: TGTGCCAGTAGTACATCCGGCTACGGGGACAATGAGCAGTTCTTC.

The rearrangement uses TRBV28 and TRBJ2-5; 15 bases line up with TRBD2. Near its end, the DNA agrees better with TRBJ2-7, so the J call may be wrong. The CDR3 covers 19 residues. The germline V gene encodes CDR1 MDHEN and CDR2 SYDVKM. CDR3 in DNA: TGTGCCAGCAGTTCGACCGCCGGGACTAGCGGGAGGAGGACCTACGAGCAGTACTTC. This codes for CASSSTAGTSGRRTYEQYF.

The genes are TRBV19 and TRBJ2-3, with 9 bases matching TRBD2. Germline trimming cut 4 bases from V and 3 bases from J; bases unmatched to any gene: 5. Per germline, CDR1 LNHDA and CDR2 SQIVND (reference sequence). This CDR3 has 15 amino acids. CDR3: CASSTGLAGTDTQYF. CDR3 bases: TGTGCCAGTAGTACTGGGCTAGCGGGAACAGATACGCAGTATTTT.

The CDR3 DNA reads as TGTGCCAGCGGCCGTCTCCAGCGGGAGTTTGAGCAGTTCTTC. Its translation: CASGRLQREFEQFF. J is TRBJ2-1 and V is TRBV27; 8 bases are shared with TRBD2. The V gene end was trimmed by 8 bases and the J gene end by 9 bases; junction bases not matched to a gene: 12. The CDR3 is 14 amino acids. Germline-derived CDR1 and CDR2 are MNHEY and SMNVEV (reference sequence).

The J gene is TRBJ2-7, the V gene TRBV5-4, with a possible D match to TRBD1 (6 bases). The CDR3 is 13 amino acids. Germline V lookup: CDR1 SGHNT, CDR2 YYREEE (reference sequence). V dropped 6 bases and J dropped 2 bases, with 12 bases sitting between them. Here the CDR3 reads CASTRGDTYEQYF. The DNA of the CDR3 is TGTGCCAGCACTAGAGGGGACACCTACGAGCAGTACTTC.

The chain joins TRBV18 to TRBJ1-3; 7 bases are a match to TRBD1. J lost 0 bases, V lost 3 bases, and 5 bases had no gene match. The CDR3 has 16 amino acids. Germline V gene data show CDR1 as KGHSH and CDR2 as LQKENI. CDR3 sequence reads: CASSPGTAGSGNTIYF. The CDR3 region has the DNA TGTGCCAGCTCACCCGGGACAGCCGGCTCTGGAAACACCATATATTTT.

The genes are TRBV2 and TRBJ1-1; D is uncertain. Germline CDR1 SNHLY, CDR2 FYNNEI. V lost 6 bases and J 5 bases, leaving 16 bases between the germline ends. The CDR3 runs to 14 residues. The CDR3 is CASSFTTGGTEAFF. Written as DNA, the CDR3 is TGTGCCAGCAGCTTTACCACGGGAGGGACTGAAGCTTTCTTT.

This rearrangement joins TRBV5-1 to TRBJ1-1; 8 bases line up with TRBD1. The germline V gene has CDR1 SGHRS and CDR2 YFSETQ. The CDR3 sequence is 15 residues long. After removal of 3 bases from V and 2 bases from J, the junction contained 6 bases not matched to a gene. CDR3 amino acids: CASSSQGARNTEAFF. CDR3 sequence (DNA): TGCGCCAGCAGCTCCCAGGGGGCGCGTAACACTGAAGCTTTCTTT.

The rearrangement joins TRBV10-2 to TRBJ2-1; 13 nucleotides match TRBD2. The CDR3 covers 20 residues. J was trimmed by 0 bases and V by 4 bases; bases with no gene match: 12. Germline V gives CDR1 WSHSY, CDR2 SAAADI. In nucleotides, the CDR3 is TGCGCCAGCAGTGGGAAATCCGGGACTAGCGGGACAAACTCCTACAATGAGCAGTTCTTC. Translation gives CASSGKSGTSGTNSYNEQFF.

This sequence joins TRBV5-6 and TRBJ1-2; D may be TRBD1 (6 bases). This CDR3 spans 13 amino acids. V lost 4 bases and J 5 bases, leaving 12 bases between the germline ends. The germline V gene has CDR1 SGHDT and CDR2 YYEEEE. CDR3 bases: TGTGCCAGCAGCACGGGACAAGGATATGGCTACACCTTC. It translates to CASSTGQGYGYTF.

This sequence joins TRBV15 and TRBJ2-5; 10 bases match TRBD1. Trimming cost V 3 bases and J 2 bases; bases outside gene matches: 12. The CDR3 is 18 residues long. Germline CDR1 is LNHNV and CDR2 is YYDKDF (reference sequence). CDR3: CATSSPTPGTGEQETQYF. The CDR3, as DNA: TGTGCCACCAGCAGTCCGACCCCCGGGACAGGGGAGCAAGAGACCCAGTACTTC.

The chain joins TRBV9 to TRBJ2-5, with TRBD1 matching 7 bases. Germline loops: CDR1 SGDLS, CDR2 YYNGEE. This CDR3 spans 15 amino acids. V lost 3 bases to trimming and J lost 5 bases; unmatched junction nucleotides: 10. The DNA of the CDR3 is TGTGCCAGCAGCGCCTCCCCGACAGGGTGGGAGACCCAGTACTTC. It is translated as CASSASPTGWETQYF.

The V gene is TRBV29-1, the J gene TRBJ2-2; D is unclear. The V end lost 4 bases, the J end lost 4 bases, and 10 bases lay between the germline ends. CDR1 is SQVTM, CDR2 ANQGSEA, per germline. The CDR3 runs to 13 residues. The chain's CDR3 is CSVVYGFTGELFF. CDR3 coding DNA: TGCAGCGTTGTCTACGGTTTCACCGGGGAGCTGTTTTTT.

This chain links TRBV19 with TRBJ2-1; 7 bases match TRBD2. J gave up 6 bases and V 6 bases, and 11 bases lay outside the gene matches. Germline CDR1 reads LNHDA; CDR2 reads SQIVND (reference sequence). The CDR3 is 15 amino acids. CDR3 region: CASSRTSAHLNEQFF. The CDR3, as DNA: TGTGCCAGTAGCCGAACTAGCGCACACCTCAATGAGCAGTTCTTC.

The CDR3 bases are TGTGCCAGCAGCTTAGTAGTGACACCAATTTATGAAACTGGAAACACCATATATTTT. This sequence encodes CASSLVVTPIYETGNTIYF. The chain employs TRBV7-8 and TRBJ1-3; no clear D. Trimming took off 1 base at V and 2 bases at J, with 21 bases between the two ends. The CDR3 loop spans 19 amino acids. Per the germline V gene, CDR1 is SGHVS and CDR2 is FQNEAQ.

The chain uses TRBV11-2 and TRBJ2-7; 8 bases agree with TRBD1. Germline CDR1 is SGHAT and CDR2 is FQNNGV. The CDR3 extends over 14 amino acids. V gave up 5 bases and J gave up 3 bases; unmatched junction bases: 6. The CDR3 protein is CASSPGTGLYEQYF. CDR3 bases: TGTGCCAGCAGCCCCGGGACAGGACTCTACGAGCAGTACTTC.

The gene calls are TRBV2 and TRBJ2-2, with TRBD1 matching over 9 bases. Per germline, CDR1 SNHLY and CDR2 FYNNEI. The CDR3 contains 16 residues. Trimming cost V 6 bases and J 7 bases; bases outside gene matches: 12. CDR3 amino acids: CASRRSTGGGIGELFF. Written as DNA, the CDR3 is TGTGCCAGCAGGAGATCGACAGGGGGGGGAATCGGGGAGCTGTTTTTT.

This clone was seen more than once but under ten times. The chain employs TRBV28 and TRBJ2-3; 9 positions match TRBD2. This CDR3 contains 16 residues. Germline V CDR1 and CDR2: MDHEN, SYDVKM. The V and J ends lost 5 bases and 6 bases, in that order; junction bases with no gene match: 12. The CDR3 region is CASSPAGREGVDTQYF. CDR3 sequence (DNA): TGTGCCAGCAGTCCGGCTGGGCGGGAGGGCGTGGATACGCAGTATTTT.